This is a list of T cell receptor beta chains from one sample in a study of cytomegalovirus exposure and HLA in healthy donors. Clones were read by immunoSEQ multiplex PCR, and TCRdb kept only the in-frame ones, dropping some. The table lists 55,000 to 75,000 clones, about 91% of them singletons. The sample taken for sequencing was PBMCs. All receptors come from a man between 18 and 35 years old in good health and CMV-seropositive. Each CDR3 is given with its conserved first and last residue. Each record gives: CDR3 protein, D gene, J gene, V gene. A D gene is named only where the DNA matches it firmly.

CDR3aa: CASSQLAGGSDEQYF
d_gene: TRBD2
j_gene: TRBJ2-7
v_gene: TRBV4-1

CDR3aa: CSVHRGAGLGDEQFF
d_gene: TRBD1
j_gene: TRBJ2-1
v_gene: TRBV29-1

CDR3aa: CASSGTGSEQYF
d_gene: TRBD1
j_gene: TRBJ2-7
v_gene: TRBV5-4

CDR3aa: CAITQGRPFVYEQYF
d_gene: NA
j_gene: TRBJ2-7
v_gene: TRBV10-3

CDR3aa: CASSLRGAAKNIQYF
d_gene: NA
j_gene: TRBJ2-4
v_gene: TRBV5-1

CDR3aa: CAISDHRVLQETQYF
d_gene: NA
j_gene: TRBJ2-5
v_gene: TRBV10-3

CDR3aa: CASSPTGAGTEAFF
d_gene: NA
j_gene: TRBJ1-1
v_gene: TRBV6-5

CDR3aa: CASSTGQITDTQYF
d_gene: NA
j_gene: TRBJ2-3
v_gene: TRBV19

CDR3aa: CASSQGYYGYTF
d_gene: NA
j_gene: TRBJ1-2
v_gene: TRBV19

CDR3aa: CASSLVGGLKDTEAFF
d_gene: NA
j_gene: TRBJ1-1
v_gene: TRBV5-1

CDR3aa: CASSVAPSQTHNEQFF
d_gene: NA
j_gene: TRBJ2-1
v_gene: TRBV9

CDR3aa: CASSLVLLAGGNTGELFF
d_gene: TRBD2
j_gene: TRBJ2-2
v_gene: TRBV7-8

CDR3aa: CASSQEGAAYNEQFF
d_gene: NA
j_gene: TRBJ2-1
v_gene: TRBV4-1

CDR3aa: CASSLAREKYNEQFF
d_gene: NA
j_gene: TRBJ2-1
v_gene: TRBV5-6

CDR3aa: CAGRGGSSGNTIYF
d_gene: NA
j_gene: TRBJ1-3
v_gene: TRBV6-6

CDR3aa: CASSLGWDTSYEQYF
d_gene: NA
j_gene: TRBJ2-7
v_gene: TRBV5-1

CDR3aa: CASSLDSVNEQYF
d_gene: NA
j_gene: TRBJ2-7
v_gene: TRBV11-3

CDR3aa: CASSYGQGVPNIQYF
d_gene: TRBD1
j_gene: TRBJ2-4
v_gene: TRBV6-5

CDR3aa: CASSQERGRTDEQFF
d_gene: NA
j_gene: TRBJ2-1
v_gene: TRBV4-2

CDR3aa: CASSLAWGQGNYGYTF
d_gene: TRBD1
j_gene: TRBJ1-2
v_gene: TRBV7-2

CDR3aa: CASRPGLAGLDEQFF
d_gene: TRBD2
j_gene: TRBJ2-1
v_gene: TRBV19

CDR3aa: CASSMRGEYYGYTF
d_gene: NA
j_gene: TRBJ1-2
v_gene: TRBV19

CDR3aa: CASVPAGDSAYGYTF
d_gene: NA
j_gene: TRBJ1-2
v_gene: TRBV28

CDR3aa: CATLRGQVYNEQFF
d_gene: TRBD1
j_gene: TRBJ2-1
v_gene: TRBV11-2

CDR3aa: CASSLGYGGRRNQPQHF
d_gene: NA
j_gene: TRBJ1-5
v_gene: TRBV5-6

CDR3aa: CASSPLPGGQGANEQFF
d_gene: NA
j_gene: TRBJ2-1
v_gene: TRBV28

CDR3aa: CASSSMTSRHTGELFF
d_gene: TRBD2
j_gene: TRBJ2-2
v_gene: TRBV2

CDR3aa: CASSTRGGGTYGYTF
d_gene: NA
j_gene: TRBJ1-2
v_gene: TRBV6-5

CDR3aa: CASIRVGQETQYF
d_gene: NA
j_gene: TRBJ2-5
v_gene: TRBV28

CDR3aa: CASSQLGGRNTEAFF
d_gene: NA
j_gene: TRBJ1-1
v_gene: TRBV28

CDR3aa: CASSEMAGERGYTF
d_gene: NA
j_gene: TRBJ1-2
v_gene: TRBV6-1

CDR3aa: CASSLQGWEQYF
d_gene: NA
j_gene: TRBJ2-7
v_gene: TRBV2

CDR3aa: CAVTDRMKADTQYF
d_gene: TRBD1
j_gene: TRBJ2-3
v_gene: TRBV28

CDR3aa: CASSYRRPTYNEQFF
d_gene: NA
j_gene: TRBJ2-1
v_gene: TRBV6-5

CDR3aa: CASSSGRGEKLFF
d_gene: NA
j_gene: TRBJ1-4
v_gene: TRBV28

CDR3aa: CASSHSPTSGTITGELFF
d_gene: TRBD2
j_gene: TRBJ2-2
v_gene: TRBV18